Below are 32 T cell receptor beta chains sequenced from a single sample in a study of T-cell memory formation after mild COVID-19. TCRdb independently ran MiXCR on the 5' RACE reads; one entry per CDR3 protein. The sample consists of roughly 310,000 distinct CDR3 sequences, 15% to 20% of them appearing once. Sequencing input: PBMCs or a T cell subset sorted from them (not recorded which). The receptors were sampled from a man between 18 and 29 years old who had mild COVID-19 (a few samples of this study predate the infection). Cell type and time point are not known.

This chain joins TRBV7-6 and TRBJ2-5; D might be TRBD2 (5 bases). Germline CDR1 SGHVS, CDR2 FNYEAQ. Trimming pared 5 bases from V and 3 bases from J, leaving 10 bases between. The CDR3 spans 13 residues. CDR3 sequence (DNA): TGTGCCAGCAGCGGCCTTAGCGAAGAGACCCAGTACTTC. This translates into CASSGLSEETQYF.

The sample holds a few counts of this clonotype. The chain uses TRBV5-1 and TRBJ2-5; TRBD2 is a possible D gene (6 bases). Deletions cut 7 bases from V and 5 bases from J, with 12 bases between. The V gene's germline CDR1 is SGHRS and CDR2 YFSETQ. This CDR3 is built from 12 residues. The CDR3 loop reads CASREPGETQYF. As DNA, the CDR3 is TGCGCCAGCCGGGAGCCGGGGGAGACCCAGTACTTC.

The table lists this clonotype with a few counts. The rearrangement uses TRBV7-6 and TRBJ1-2, with D perhaps matching TRBD1 (6 bases). Germline V gives CDR1 SGHVS, CDR2 FNYEAQ. This CDR3 is built from 13 residues. The V gene lost 6 bases and the J gene lost 8 bases, with 16 bases spanning the gap. The CDR3 DNA reads TGTGCCAGCAGGGCCCCAGGGGTGGACGGCTACACCTTC. It codes for CASRAPGVDGYTF.

This clonotype appeared a few times. The genes are TRBV4-2 and TRBJ1-1, with D uncertain. This CDR3 is 14 amino acids long. The germline V gene has CDR1 LGHNA and CDR2 YNFKEQ. Trimming removed 4 bases at V and 0 bases at J, with 9 bases between. CDR3 sequence reads: CASSRSLVNTEAFF. Written as DNA, the CDR3 is TGTGCCAGCAGCCGTAGTCTCGTGAACACTGAAGCTTTCTTT.

The V and J genes are TRBV20-1 and TRBJ1-1; maybe TRBD1 (5 bases). The germline V gene has CDR1 DFQATT and CDR2 SNEGSKA (reference sequence). The CDR3 runs to 16 residues. Trimming took off 6 bases at V and 3 bases at J, with 23 bases between the two ends. The CDR3 sequence is CSASRPSGGMYTEAFF. In nucleotides, the CDR3 is TGCAGTGCCAGTCGTCCCAGCGGGGGTATGTACACTGAAGCTTTCTTT.

This clonotype was picked up a small number of times. This sequence joins TRBV5-1 and TRBJ2-5, with D possibly matching TRBD2 (7 bases). The V end lost 4 bases, the J end lost 5 bases, and 15 bases lay between the germline ends. Germline values: CDR1 SGHRS, CDR2 YFSETQ. This CDR3 spans 14 amino acids. The CDR3 DNA reads TGCGCCAGCAGCGCCGGGGGGCTCGGTGAGACCCAGTACTTC. Protein sequence: CASSAGGLGETQYF. The whole variable domain, remainder taken from reference TRBV5-1 and TRBJ2-5, is KAGVTQTPRYLIKTRGQQVTLSCSPISGHRSVSWYQQTPGQGLQFLFEYFSETQRNKGNFPGRFSGRQFSNSRSEMNVSTLELGDSALYLCASSAGGLGETQYFGPGTRLLVL.

This clonotype has at least ten counts. The V gene is TRBV7-9, the J gene TRBJ1-3; D is possibly TRBD1 (6 bases). The CDR3 has 13 residues. V lost 5 bases, J lost 8 bases, and 13 bases lay in between. Germline CDR1 is SEHNR and CDR2 is FQNEAQ (reference sequence). This CDR3 reads CASSTGQKDTIYF. The CDR3 nucleotides read TGTGCCAGCAGCACCGGACAGAAAGACACCATATATTTT.

This clonotype came up a few times. The chain carries TRBV29-1 and TRBJ1-1, with 8 bases fitting TRBD1. Germline loops: CDR1 SQVTM, CDR2 ANQGSEA. J gave up 4 bases and V 6 bases, and 13 bases lay outside the gene matches. This CDR3 spans 15 amino acids. CDR3 protein: CSVGPASGGGTEAFF. The CDR3 nucleotides are TGCAGCGTAGGACCCGCGTCAGGGGGCGGCACTGAAGCTTTCTTT.

There are a few counts of this clonotype. V usage is TRBV5-1 and J usage is TRBJ2-1, with a tentative D call TRBD2 (5 bases). Germline V gene data show CDR1 as SGHRS and CDR2 as YFSETQ. The CDR3 covers 17 residues. V was cut by 0 bases and J by 0 bases, with 13 bases left in between. As DNA, the CDR3 is TGCGCCAGCAGCTTGGAAGGGCACGGAGGCTCCTACAATGAGCAGTTCTTC. This gives the protein CASSLEGHGGSYNEQFF.

This clonotype was counted between two and nine times. The chain combines TRBV20-1 with TRBJ1-2; no firm D call. Trimming took 3 bases from V and 4 from J, leaving 9 bases between them. The CDR3 sequence is 12 residues long. Germline V CDR1 and CDR2: DFQATT, SNEGSKA (reference sequence). CDR3 bases: TGCAGTGCTAGCGGCGGCTTCTATGGCTACACCTTC. Its protein is CSASGGFYGYTF.

This clonotype was picked up a small number of times. The chain links TRBV12-3 or TRBV12-4 to TRBJ2-2, with 16 bases matching TRBD2. V lost 6 bases, J lost 3 bases, and 10 bases stayed unmatched. The CDR3 is 19 amino acids. The chain's CDR3 is CASRRPGLAGGQDTGELFF. In DNA, the CDR3 is TGTGCCAGCAGGCGACCGGGACTAGCGGGGGGGCAGGACACCGGGGAGCTGTTTTTT.

This clonotype was seen repeatedly, ten times or more. The chain joins TRBV12-3 or TRBV12-4 to TRBJ1-5; D call uncertain. The CDR3 runs 14 residues. Trimming stripped 7 bases from V and 6 bases from J, with 16 bases between. CDR3 sequence (DNA): TGTGCCAGCACCCGAGGGCAGGTGGGTCAGCCCCAGCATTTT. It specifies CASTRGQVGQPQHF.

This clonotype was counted between two and nine times. The chain is built from TRBV27 and TRBJ2-2; tentatively, D is TRBD1 or TRBD2 (6 bases each). This CDR3 has 17 residues. In germline, CDR1 is MNHEY, CDR2 SMNVEV (reference sequence). Trimming cost V 6 bases and J 2 bases, with 19 bases left between them. CDR3 sequence (DNA): TGTGCCAGCAGCGACCGGAAGGGGGGAATTAACACCGGGGAGCTGTTTTTT. Protein product: CASSDRKGGINTGELFF.

The chain has TRBV19 and TRBJ1-5; TRBD1 is a possible D gene (6 bases). V lost 7 bases to trimming and J lost 7 bases, with 20 bases between them. This CDR3 has 15 residues. CDR1 is LNHDA and CDR2 is SQIVND in the germline V gene (reference sequence). Here the CDR3 DNA reads TGTGCCAGTAATGCGGATAGGGGGGTGCGGCAGCCCCAGCATTTT. Amino acids: CASNADRGVRQPQHF.

This clonotype has at least ten counts. The J gene is TRBJ2-3, the V gene TRBV9, with 9 bases fitting TRBD1. The V gene's germline CDR1 is SGDLS and CDR2 YYNGEE. The ends lost 0 bases at V and 0 bases at J; junction bases unmatched: 2. This CDR3 spans 16 amino acids. The CDR3 DNA sequence: TGTGCCAGCAGCGTAGGGGGGACAGGGAGCACAGATACGCAGTATTTT. This encodes CASSVGGTGSTDTQYF. Full variable domain (remainder filled in from reference TRBV9 and TRBJ2-3): DSGVTQTPKHLITATGQRVTLRCSPRSGDLSVYWYQQSLDQGLQFLIQYYNGEERAKGNILERFSAQQFPDLHSELNLSSLELGDSALYFCASSVGGTGSTDTQYFGPGTRLTVL.

A few counts support this clonotype. V is TRBV11-2 and J is TRBJ2-5; a weak D match, TRBD1 (6 bases). Trimming left V 3 bases short and J 3 bases short, with 11 bases between. The germline V gene encodes CDR1 SGHAT and CDR2 FQNNGV. The CDR3 totals 14 residues. Here the CDR3 reads CASSFGTSKETQYF. The DNA for the CDR3 is TGTGCCAGCAGCTTCGGGACATCTAAAGAGACCCAGTACTTC.

This clonotype appeared many times. This sequence joins TRBV12-3 or TRBV12-4 and TRBJ2-1, with D tentatively TRBD2 (5 bases). V shed 1 base and J shed 8 bases, with 9 bases lying between them. This CDR3 region has 13 residues. CDR3 sequence: CASSLDDGDEQFF. The CDR3 nucleotides are TGTGCCAGCAGTTTAGACGACGGGGATGAGCAGTTCTTC.

This chain joins TRBV6-5 and TRBJ2-3; D is perhaps TRBD1 or TRBD2 (5 bases each). The germline V gene encodes CDR1 MNHEY and CDR2 SVGAGI. The CDR3 runs 17 residues. Trimming shortened V by 6 bases and J by 0 bases, and 19 bases separated the two germline ends. CDR3 in amino acids: CASSYGQTGTSTDTQYF. The CDR3 bases are TGTGCCAGCAGCTACGGCCAAACCGGGACCAGCACAGATACGCAGTATTTT.

This clonotype was found a few times. This chain uses TRBV27 with TRBJ1-6, with D unresolved. Germline V gene sequence: CDR1 MNHEY, CDR2 SMNVEV (reference sequence). This CDR3 has 13 residues. V was cut by 0 bases and J by 11 bases, with 8 bases left in between. In DNA form, the CDR3 reads TGTGCCAGCAGTTTATCGGGTATGACACCCCTCCACTTT. Encoded protein: CASSLSGMTPLHF.

The rearrangement uses TRBV20-1 and TRBJ1-1, with D possibly matching TRBD1 (6 bases). V was cut by 7 bases and J by 0 bases, with 15 bases left in between. The CDR3 runs to 14 residues. In germline, CDR1 is DFQATT, CDR2 SNEGSKA (reference sequence). The CDR3 coding sequence is TGCAGTGTCTCATCCCAGGGGATGAACACTGAAGCTTTCTTT. This codes for CSVSSQGMNTEAFF.

This clonotype appeared a few times. The chain joins TRBV7-8 to TRBJ1-2, with 8 bases matching TRBD1. V gave up 5 bases and J gave up 6 bases; unmatched junction bases: 5. This CDR3 is 13 amino acids long. CDR1 and CDR2 (germline): SGHVS, FQNEAQ. The CDR3 is CASSPDRADGYTF. DNA for the CDR3: TGTGCCAGCAGCCCGGACAGGGCCGATGGCTACACCTTC.

The V call is TRBV4-1, the J call TRBJ2-3, with 10 bases identical to TRBD2. The germline gives CDR1 MGHRA, CDR2 YSYEKL. V lost 4 bases, J lost 3 bases, and 22 bases stayed unmatched. The CDR3 is 21 residues long. The CDR3 loop reads CASSPGLAAFPTSNRTDTQYF. In DNA, the CDR3 is TGCGCCAGCAGCCCAGGACTAGCGGCCTTCCCCACCTCTAACAGAACAGATACGCAGTATTTT.

Only a few counts were recorded for this clonotype. The chain combines TRBV24-1 with TRBJ2-2, with 9 bases aligning to TRBD1. The CDR3 loop spans 14 amino acids. Trimming cost V 7 bases and J 4 bases; bases outside gene matches: 3. The germline V gene encodes CDR1 KGHDR and CDR2 SFDVKD. Here the CDR3 reads CATSDRGITGELFF. CDR3 nucleotides: TGTGCCACCAGCGACAGGGGGATCACCGGGGAGCTGTTTTTT.

A single count supports this clonotype. V gene TRBV4-2 combines with J gene TRBJ1-2; TRBD1 aligns across 11 bases. In germline, CDR1 is LGHNA, CDR2 YNFKEQ. Unmatched junction bases numbered 4, after V lost 0 bases and J lost 4 bases. The CDR3 has 16 amino acids. The CDR3 sequence is CASSQDSGTGGYGYTF. CDR3 in DNA: TGTGCCAGCAGCCAAGATTCCGGGACAGGGGGCTATGGCTACACCTTC.

A few counts support this clonotype. The chain has TRBV6-5 and TRBJ1-6; D is possibly TRBD1 (6 bases). The V end was cut by 2 bases, the J end by 8 bases, with 10 bases between. Germline lookup yields CDR1 MNHEY and CDR2 SVGAGI. The CDR3 covers 14 residues. CDR3 sequence reads: CASSYTQGHSPLHF. For the CDR3, the DNA is TGTGCCAGCAGTTACACACAGGGTCATTCACCCCTCCACTTT.

This clonotype was recorded a few times. The V call is TRBV7-2, the J call TRBJ2-5; D call uncertain. The germline gives CDR1 SGHTA, CDR2 FQGNSA. V gave up 5 bases and J gave up 2 bases, with 18 bases separating them. The CDR3 runs 16 residues. This CDR3 is CASSPDRPSPQETQYF. CDR3 bases: TGTGCCAGCAGCCCCGACCGCCCCAGTCCTCAAGAGACCCAGTACTTC.

This chain links TRBV7-9 with TRBJ2-3; 7 nucleotides line up with TRBD1. J lost 3 bases, V lost 8 bases, and 5 bases had no gene match. Germline V gene sequence: CDR1 SEHNR, CDR2 FQNEAQ (reference sequence). The CDR3 consists of 13 residues. The CDR3 nucleotides read TGTGCCAGCGAAGACAGGGCAACAGATACGCAGTATTTT. It yields the protein CASEDRATDTQYF.

This clonotype was observed many times. The chain has TRBV7-2 and TRBJ1-1; tentative D call: TRBD1 (5 bases). Germline CDR1 and CDR2: SGHTA and FQGNSA. V gave up 2 bases and J gave up 0 bases, with 10 bases separating them. The CDR3 has 15 amino acids. This CDR3 reads CASSLLGGVNTEAFF. The CDR3 nucleotides are TGTGCCAGCAGCTTACTGGGGGGAGTGAACACTGAAGCTTTCTTT.

The V gene is TRBV5-1, the J gene TRBJ2-1, with 14 bases that match TRBD2. Trimming removed 4 bases from V and 9 bases from J; junction bases left unmatched: 9. Per germline, CDR1 SGHRS and CDR2 YFSETQ. The CDR3 totals 16 residues. The CDR3 DNA reads as TGCGCCAGCAGCGTCCGACTAGCGGGGGGGATGACTGAGCAGTTCTTC. It codes for CASSVRLAGGMTEQFF.

The CDR3 is CATSRDPGVSYEQYV. In DNA, the CDR3 is TGTGCCACCAGCAGAGATCCCGGGGTGAGTTACGAGCAGTACGTC. This chain links TRBV15 with TRBJ2-7; perhaps TRBD2 as D (5 bases). V gave up 0 bases and J gave up 4 bases, with 13 bases separating them. Germline V gene lookup returns CDR1 LNHNV and CDR2 YYDKDF (reference sequence). The CDR3 is 15 amino acids.

V usage is TRBV25-1 and J usage is TRBJ1-1; TRBD1 is a possible D gene (6 bases). This CDR3 is built from 16 residues. Germline-derived CDR1 and CDR2 are MGHDK and SYGVNS. Trimming shortened V by 1 base and J by 3 bases, and 15 bases separated the two germline ends. The DNA of the CDR3 is TGTGCCAGCAGTGAATTGGGACAAGGAACCTACACTGAAGCTTTCTTT. Amino acids: CASSELGQGTYTEAFF.

J is TRBJ2-3 and V is TRBV5-1; D gene unclear. V was pared by 0 bases and J by 1 base, with 6 bases between. The CDR3 runs 14 residues. CDR1 and CDR2 (germline): SGHRS, YFSETQ. Here the CDR3 reads CASSLDRRTDTQYF. CDR3 sequence (DNA): TGCGCCAGCAGCTTGGACAGACGCACAGATACGCAGTATTTT.